This T cell receptor (beta chain) was captured in a study of T cells in narcolepsy. Trimming shortened V by 5 bases and J by 0 bases, and 12 bases separated the two germline ends. The CDR3 is 15 residues long. Per the germline V gene, CDR1 is MDHEN and CDR2 is SYDVKM. Measured with immunoSEQ multiplex PCR; TCRdb has only the in-frame clones, and not every one. The sample includes more than 30,000 clones, 84% of them seen just once. The chain links TRBV28 to TRBJ2-3; TRBD1 might be the D (5 bases). Sequenced material: CD45RA- memory CD4+ T cells from PBMCs. This TCR was recovered from a human donor with narcolepsy. The CDR3 nucleotides are TGTGCCAGCAGTCCTTGGGGCCAAAGCACAGATACGCAGTATTTT. Amino acid sequence: CASSPWGQSTDTQYF. The entire variable domain, with the rest obtained from reference TRBV28 and TRBJ2-3, is as follows: DVKVTQSSRYLVKRTGEKVFLECVQDMDHENMFWYRQDPGLGLRLIYFSYDVKMKEKGDIPEGYSVSREKKERFSLILESASTNQTSMYLCASSPWGQSTDTQYFGPGTRLTVL.